The text below deals with one T cell receptor (beta chain). The sample comes from a study of blood T cell repertoires in COVID-19. The data were produced by immunoSEQ multiplex PCR, yet TCRdb's version contains in-frame clones alone and is incomplete. The sample includes around 70,000 clones, around 90% of them seen just once. The CDR3 sequence is 15 residues long. Germline assignment: CDR1 SEHNR and CDR2 FQNEAQ (reference sequence). Trimming took 6 bases from V and 13 from J, leaving 24 bases between them. What was sequenced was peripheral blood. The receptor comes from a middle-aged man with acute or convalescent COVID-19. The chain employs TRBV7-9 and TRBJ2-2; TRBD1 is a possible D gene (5 bases). CDR3 protein: CASSLRQRRPDGLFF. The DNA for the CDR3 is TGTGCCAGCAGTTTGAGACAGCGCCGACCGGATGGGCTGTTTTTT.